The next 12 T cell receptor beta chains were all read from a single sample in a study of blood T cell repertoires in COVID-19 (dated by TCRdb to the early 2020s). Receptor amplification or capture employed the immunoSEQ multiplex PCR assay. The table comes from immuneACCESS by way of TCRdb, which keeps in-frame sequences with V and J called. Part of the clones is missing from these tables; in studies checked, under half for an unresolved V gene and the rest for unknown reasons. In this sample the table shows roughly 670,000 clones, 75% to 90% of which occur a single time. The top ten clonotypes cover more than 0.25% of the sample. Sequencing was performed on peripheral blood. The receptors come from a woman aged 18-29 years with acute or convalescent COVID-19.

The V and J genes are TRBV6-5 and TRBJ2-2, with D perhaps matching TRBD1 (5 bases). The CDR3 sequence is 15 residues long. Trimming removed 2 bases from V and 6 bases from J, with 13 bases in between. Germline V gives CDR1 MNHEY, CDR2 SVGAGI. CDR3 protein: CASSYAGKSSGELFF. CDR3 bases: TGTGCCAGCAGTTACGCAGGGAAGAGCTCCGGGGAGCTGTTTTTT.

This chain links TRBV7-2 with TRBJ1-6, with TRBD1 identical over 7 bases. This CDR3 has 18 residues. Germline CDR1 reads SGHTA; CDR2 reads FQGNSA. V trimming: 4 bases; J trimming: 0 bases; junction bases outside the gene matches: 9. The CDR3 protein is CASSSDRARSSYNSPLHF. CDR3 nucleotides: TGTGCCAGCAGCTCCGACAGGGCTAGGAGCTCCTATAATTCACCCCTCCACTTT.

The V gene is TRBV2, the J gene TRBJ2-1; 14 nucleotides line up with TRBD2. The V gene end was trimmed by 10 bases and the J gene end by 6 bases; junction bases not matched to a gene: 8. The germline CDR1 and CDR2 sequences are SNHLY and FYNNEI. This CDR3 spans 15 amino acids. The chain's CDR3 is CANRLAGGPFNEQFF. DNA of the CDR3: TGTGCCAATCGACTAGCGGGGGGGCCCTTCAATGAGCAGTTCTTC.

The J gene is TRBJ1-1, the V gene TRBV29-1; 7 nucleotides agree with TRBD1. Germline-derived CDR1 and CDR2 are SQVTM and ANQGSEA. There are 12 residues in the CDR3. V trimming: 7 bases; J trimming: 2 bases; junction bases outside the gene matches: 4. In DNA, the CDR3 is TGCAGCGGGACAGGTGATAACACTGAAGCTTTCTTT. Protein sequence: CSGTGDNTEAFF. The full variable domain, its missing parts supplied by reference TRBV29-1 and TRBJ1-1, is SAVISQKPSRDICQRGTSLTIQCQVDSQVTMMFWYRQQPGQSLTLIATANQGSEATYESGFVIDKFPISRPNLTFSTLTVSNMSPEDSSIYLCSGTGDNTEAFFGQGTRLTVV.

The chain recombines TRBV11-2 with TRBJ1-1, with 8 bases fitting TRBD1. CDR3 length: 13 residues. The germline gives CDR1 SGHAT, CDR2 FQNNGV. Trimming removed 5 bases from V and 6 bases from J; junction bases left unmatched: 5. The CDR3 region is CASSRTGTPEAFF. The DNA for the CDR3 is TGTGCCAGCAGCCGGACAGGGACCCCTGAAGCTTTCTTT.

The CDR3 DNA reads as TGTGCCAGCAGTATTAACAGCAACACTGAAGCTTTCTTT. This codes for CASSINSNTEAFF. The V and J genes are TRBV6-4 and TRBJ1-1; D not certain. This CDR3 is built from 13 residues. Germline CDR1 is MRHNA and CDR2 is SNTAGT. Trimming cost V 5 bases and J 2 bases, with 9 bases left between them.

The rearrangement uses TRBV5-6 and TRBJ1-1; no definite D call. Germline V CDR1 and CDR2: SGHDT, YYEEEE. Trimming pared 1 base from V and 7 bases from J, leaving 11 bases between. CDR3 length equals 13 residues. The CDR3 spells CASSLYAGNEAFF. CDR3 DNA: TGTGCCAGCAGCTTGTATGCGGGCAATGAAGCTTTCTTT.

This chain joins TRBV25-1 and TRBJ1-1, with 9 bases lining up with TRBD1. Germline assignment: CDR1 MGHDK and CDR2 SYGVNS. V lost 5 bases to trimming and J lost 8 bases; unmatched junction nucleotides: 6. CDR3 length: 13 residues. CDR3 nucleotide sequence: TGTGCCAGCAGTCGTGGGACAGGGCGAGAAGCTTTCTTT. This translates into CASSRGTGREAFF.

The V gene is TRBV6-5, the J gene TRBJ1-1; the D is unclear. V gave up 2 bases and J gave up 0 bases, with 13 bases separating them. The CDR3 has 16 amino acids. From germline, CDR1 is MNHEY and CDR2 SVGAGI. The CDR3 protein is CASSYGGGSMNTEAFF. CDR3 nucleotide sequence: TGTGCCAGCAGTTACGGTGGCGGGAGCATGAACACTGAAGCTTTCTTT.

V and J are TRBV5-1 and TRBJ1-1, with a weak D call TRBD1 (6 bases). The CDR3 is 15 amino acids. The ends were cut back, 3 bases at V and 2 bases at J, with 14 bases in the middle. Germline-derived CDR1 and CDR2 are SGHRS and YFSETQ. The CDR3 sequence is CASSSQQGLNTEAFF. DNA for the CDR3: TGCGCCAGCAGCTCCCAACAGGGTTTAAACACTGAAGCTTTCTTT. The full variable domain, in which reference TRBV5-1 and TRBJ1-1 provide the parts outside the CDR3, is KAGVTQTPRYLIKTRGQQVTLSCSPISGHRSVSWYQQTPGQGLQFLFEYFSETQRNKGNFPGRFSGRQFSNSRSEMNVSTLELGDSALYLCASSSQQGLNTEAFFGQGTRLTVV.

The rearrangement joins TRBV18 to TRBJ2-1; D might be TRBD2 (5 bases). The CDR3 is made up of 13 amino acids. Germline CDR1 is KGHSH and CDR2 is LQKENI. V was pared by 3 bases and J by 9 bases, with 12 bases between. Written as DNA, the CDR3 is TGTGCCAGCTCACCTGACCTAGGGAGTGAGCAGTTCTTC. As protein: CASSPDLGSEQFF.

V usage is TRBV4-3 and J usage is TRBJ2-1, with TRBD2 identical over 13 bases. This CDR3 has 16 residues. CDR1 is LGHNA and CDR2 is YSLEER in the germline V gene. The junction had 7 bases not matched to a gene; V was cut back by 4 bases and J by 7 bases. CDR3 loop: CASSLSGTSGTNEQFF. CDR3 sequence (DNA): TGCGCCAGCAGCCTAAGCGGGACTAGCGGGACGAATGAGCAGTTCTTC.